This TCR beta chain was sequenced for a study of vaccination effects on CD4 cells after COVID-19. The trim removed 10 bases at V and 0 bases at J, leaving 7 bases unmatched. The CDR3 length is 14 residues. Germline CDR1 and CDR2: ENHRY and SYGVKD. Study findings and constraints: There was marked clonal contraction among infection- and vaccine-induced clones late after vaccination.

Cells that had been cultured for roughly ten days were the source of isolated CD4+ T cells. A half-medium replacement with IL-2 medium was carried out on days 3 and 7. For this clone: Its antigen is unidentified.

Clones were sequenced by immunoSEQ multiplex PCR, and TCRdb holds only the in-frame ones, with some missing. The table lists under 40,000 clones, over 80% of them singletons, with about 2.8% in the top ten. This clonotype originated in a human donor who received a COVID-19 vaccine. The chain joins TRBV10-3 to TRBJ2-3; 7 bases fit TRBD2. This sample comprised CD4+ T cells from PBMCs cultured without peptide, obtained before COVID-19 vaccination. CDR3 region: CATTPGLSTDTQYF. CDR3 DNA sequence: TGTGCCACCACGCCGGGACTAAGCACAGATACGCAGTATTTT.